The present entry profiles one T cell receptor beta chain with its context. The data were taken from a study of blood T cell repertoires in COVID-19. The wider study: The analysed material was cDNA or gDNA that came from T cells, B-cell-depleted T cells, or PBMCs.

Using immunoSEQ multiplex PCR, the repertoire was profiled, and TCRdb retains in-frame clones only, with some absent. The sample lists hundreds of thousands of clones; about 91% were seen once. Researchers sorted participants into cohorts using their self-reported clinical history. Two consecutive negative NP/OP PCR tests, clearance, or resolved symptoms defined Cohort 3 recovery. This sequence was found in a woman aged 40 to 50 who had recovered from COVID-19. Sequenced material: PBMCs or T cells enriched from blood (not recorded which).

CDR3 residues: CASTLGSNNSPLHF. The DNA for the CDR3 is TGTGCCAGTACCCTAGGGAGTAACAATTCACCCCTCCACTTT. The chain employs TRBV28 and TRBJ1-6; no definite D call. The ends were cut back, 9 bases at V and 7 bases at J, with 16 bases in the middle. From germline, CDR1 is MDHEN and CDR2 SYDVKM. The CDR3 is 14 amino acids.